The next 29 T cell receptor beta chains were all read from a single sample in a study of T-cell memory formation after mild COVID-19. TCRdb re-called the 5' RACE reads through MiXCR, storing one row per CDR3 protein. The repertoire holds tens of thousands of distinct CDR3 sequences, with around 27% as singletons. The material sequenced was PBMCs or a T cell subset sorted from them (not recorded which). These receptors were obtained from a man aged 18 to 30 who had mild COVID-19 (a few samples of this study predate the infection). Cell type and time point are not known.

This clonotype was seen only a few times. J is TRBJ2-7 and V is TRBV6-2 or TRBV6-3, with D maybe TRBD2 (5 bases). This CDR3 has 14 amino acids. The V end lost 2 bases, the J end lost 3 bases, and 11 bases lay between the germline ends. Per the germline V gene, CDR1 is MNHEY and CDR2 is SVGEGT. The CDR3 reads CASSYGQTIYEQYV. The CDR3 DNA is TGTGCCAGCAGTTACGGTCAGACTATCTACGAGCAGTACGTC.

There are many counts of this clonotype. V and J are TRBV5-8 and TRBJ1-1; D may be TRBD1 (6 bases). V was shortened by 5 bases and J by 3 bases, with 17 bases between the two germline ends. This CDR3 is built from 15 residues. In germline, CDR1 is SGHTS, CDR2 YDEGEE. CDR3 loop: CASSEPGTRDTEAFF. As DNA, the CDR3 is TGTGCCAGCAGTGAACCCGGGACAAGGGACACTGAAGCTTTCTTT. The entire variable domain, with the rest obtained from reference TRBV5-8 and TRBJ1-1, is as follows: EAGVTQSPTHLIKTRGQQATLRCSPISGHTSVYWYQQALGLGLQFLLWYDEGEERNRGNFPPRFSGRQFPNYSSELNVNALELEDSALYLCASSEPGTRDTEAFFGQGTRLTVV.

This clonotype was counted between two and nine times. This chain uses TRBV9 with TRBJ2-5; 8 nucleotides line up with TRBD1. The ends lost 0 bases at V and 4 bases at J; junction bases unmatched: 2. Germline CDR1 SGDLS, CDR2 YYNGEE. The CDR3 is 14 residues long. CDR3 sequence: CASSVAGGGETQYF. The CDR3 coding sequence is TGTGCCAGCAGCGTAGCAGGGGGCGGAGAGACCCAGTACTTC.

This clonotype was seen a handful of times. CDR3 region: CAISEPGQGGETQYF. The CDR3, as DNA: TGTGCCATCAGTGAGCCGGGACAGGGGGGAGAGACCCAGTACTTC. The chain recombines TRBV10-3 with TRBJ2-5; 11 bases match TRBD1. The CDR3 covers 15 residues. Germline V CDR1 and CDR2: ENHRY, SYGVKD. V was clipped by 2 bases and J by 4 bases; unmatched bases: 3.

The J gene is TRBJ1-1, the V gene TRBV12-3 or TRBV12-4, with D maybe TRBD1 (5 bases). Deletions cut 6 bases from V and 4 bases from J, with 12 bases between. This CDR3 is built from 13 residues. Written as DNA, the CDR3 is TGTGCCAGCAGCCCGGGGGTCATCACTGAAGCTTTCTTT. Protein sequence: CASSPGVITEAFF.

The chain recombines TRBV7-8 with TRBJ2-7, with D hard to call. Germline CDR1 SGHVS, CDR2 FQNEAQ. The germline V and J ends were trimmed by 3 bases and 2 bases, with 5 bases remaining between them. This CDR3 comprises 12 residues. CDR3 protein: CASSFSPYEQYF. CDR3 DNA: TGTGCCAGCAGCTTTTCGCCCTACGAGCAGTACTTC.

This clonotype was counted only a few times. The CDR3 loop reads CSVDGLAGGETQYF. As DNA, the CDR3 is TGCAGCGTCGATGGACTAGCTGGAGGGGAGACCCAGTACTTC. The V gene is TRBV29-1, the J gene TRBJ2-5, with 8 bases matching TRBD2. The CDR3 extends over 14 amino acids. Germline CDR1 reads SQVTM; CDR2 reads ANQGSEA. The V gene end was trimmed by 6 bases and the J gene end by 5 bases; junction bases not matched to a gene: 11.

The CDR3 sequence: CATTTPSSGGTGELFF. Here the CDR3 DNA reads TGTGCCACCACCACCCCATCTTCGGGGGGCACCGGGGAGCTGTTTTTT. J is TRBJ2-2 and V is TRBV6-2 or TRBV6-3; 7 nucleotides align to TRBD2. Germline trimming cut 10 bases from V and 4 bases from J; bases unmatched to any gene: 15. The length of the CDR3 is 16 residues. The germline V gene has CDR1 MNHEY and CDR2 SVGEGT.

This clonotype was observed a few times. This chain connects TRBV11-2 to TRBJ2-3, with TRBD2 identical over 8 bases. Germline V gives CDR1 SGHAT, CDR2 FQNNGV. Trimming took 3 bases from V and 4 from J; bases not matched to a gene: 9. The CDR3 has 16 amino acids. This CDR3 is CASSFRTSPIADTQYF. CDR3 coding DNA: TGTGCCAGCAGCTTCCGGACTAGCCCCATTGCAGATACGCAGTATTTT.

The rearrangement links TRBV6-2 or TRBV6-3 to TRBJ1-1, with no clear D. The CDR3 has 13 amino acids. The germline gives CDR1 MNHEY, CDR2 SVGEGT. Trimming stripped 6 bases from V and 1 base from J, with 9 bases between. The CDR3 DNA follows: TGTGCCAGCAGCTTAAATTGGAACACTGAAGCTTTCTTT. It specifies CASSLNWNTEAFF.

This clonotype turned up a few times. V is TRBV4-1 and J is TRBJ2-7, with D possibly being TRBD1 (6 bases). Trimming took 1 base from V and 1 from J, leaving 11 bases between them. Germline V gene lookup returns CDR1 MGHRA and CDR2 YSYEKL. This CDR3 is 15 amino acids long. This CDR3 is CASSQALGGSYEQYV. For the CDR3, the DNA is TGCGCCAGCAGCCAAGCGCTAGGGGGTTCCTACGAGCAGTACGTC.

This clonotype was recorded at least ten times. V and J are TRBV20-1 and TRBJ2-2; 9 bases line up with TRBD2. CDR1 and CDR2 (germline): DFQATT, SNEGSKA (reference sequence). This CDR3 contains 15 residues. V was pared by 4 bases and J by 3 bases, with 6 bases of the junction left unmatched. CDR3 protein: CSAKGSSGDTGELFF. Here the CDR3 DNA reads TGCAGTGCTAAAGGCTCTAGCGGGGACACCGGGGAGCTGTTTTTT.

The V gene is TRBV7-9, the J gene TRBJ2-2, with unresolved D. The germline CDR1 and CDR2 sequences are SEHNR and FQNEAQ (reference sequence). The CDR3 runs to 12 residues. V was cut by 5 bases and J by 3 bases, with 4 bases left in between. The CDR3 coding sequence is TGTGCCAGCAGCCAAGACACCGGGGAGCTGTTTTTT. It yields the protein CASSQDTGELFF.

The chain combines TRBV4-3 with TRBJ1-4; D gene unclear. Germline V gives CDR1 LGHNA, CDR2 YSLEER. Deletions cut 0 bases from V and 4 bases from J, with 6 bases between. This CDR3 spans 14 amino acids. CDR3: CASSQDGNNEKLFF. CDR3 bases: TGCGCCAGCAGCCAAGATGGTAATAATGAAAAACTGTTTTTT.

This rearrangement joins TRBV20-1 to TRBJ2-5; D may be TRBD2 (6 bases). From germline, CDR1 is DFQATT and CDR2 SNEGSKA (reference sequence). The CDR3 spans 16 residues. The germline V and J ends were trimmed by 0 bases and 5 bases, with 19 bases remaining between them. The CDR3 bases are TGCAGTGCTAGAGATTTTACCGGGGGATCCCGGGAGACCCAGTACTTC. This gives the protein CSARDFTGGSRETQYF.

This chain links TRBV4-2 with TRBJ1-2; D unresolved. The CDR3 totals 14 residues. Deletions cut 0 bases from V and 4 bases from J, with 9 bases between. Germline V gene data show CDR1 as LGHNA and CDR2 as YNFKEQ. The CDR3 protein is CASSQEGNGYGYTF. The DNA of the CDR3 is TGTGCCAGCAGCCAAGAAGGGAACGGCTATGGCTACACCTTC.

This clonotype has just a few counts. This chain joins TRBV4-2 and TRBJ2-1; TRBD2 is a possible D gene (5 bases). The CDR3 sequence is 14 residues long. With 10 bases removed from V and 2 bases from J, the gap between germline ends came to 15 bases. Germline V gene lookup returns CDR1 LGHNA and CDR2 YNFKEQ. CDR3 sequence: CATAPGMTYNEQFF. The CDR3 DNA is TGTGCCACCGCTCCCGGGATGACCTACAATGAGCAGTTCTTC.

This clonotype has more than one count but fewer than ten. This chain uses TRBV6-2 or TRBV6-3 with TRBJ2-1; D is uncertain. Germline CDR1 and CDR2: MNHEY and SVGEGT. With 5 bases removed from V and 6 bases from J, the gap between germline ends came to 5 bases. The CDR3 runs 11 residues. DNA of the CDR3: TGTGCCAGCAGTCTCGCCAATGAGCAGTTCTTC. Its translation: CASSLANEQFF.

The rearrangement uses TRBV18 and TRBJ2-1, with 11 bases aligning to TRBD2. V was pared by 5 bases and J by 8 bases, with 8 bases of the junction left unmatched. In germline, CDR1 is KGHSH, CDR2 LQKENI. There are 15 residues in the CDR3. CDR3 sequence (DNA): TGTGCCAGCTCATCAACGGGACTAGCGGCTCATGAGCAGTTCTTC. Its protein is CASSSTGLAAHEQFF.

J is TRBJ2-5 and V is TRBV20-1; possibly TRBD1 or TRBD2 for D (5 bases each). Germline CDR1 DFQATT, CDR2 SNEGSKA (reference sequence). This CDR3 spans 17 amino acids. V shed 6 bases and J shed 1 base, with 24 bases lying between them. The CDR3 loop is CSAVGVYGHLGQETQYF. The DNA for the CDR3 is TGCAGTGCAGTGGGGGTCTATGGGCACCTTGGCCAAGAGACCCAGTACTTC.

A few counts support this clonotype. The chain couples TRBV20-1 to TRBJ2-3; no clear D gene. Deletions cut 5 bases from V and 2 bases from J, with 17 bases between. Germline V gene lookup returns CDR1 DFQATT and CDR2 SNEGSKA (reference sequence). The CDR3 loop spans 15 amino acids. The CDR3 spells CSAGLDRSFTDTQYF. The CDR3 nucleotides read TGCAGTGCTGGCTTGGATCGGTCCTTCACAGATACGCAGTATTTT.

This clonotype was seen only a few times. V is TRBV7-9 and J is TRBJ2-5; D unresolved. The ends were cut back, 4 bases at V and 4 bases at J, with 10 bases in the middle. The CDR3 extends over 13 amino acids. Germline V gene sequence: CDR1 SEHNR, CDR2 FQNEAQ (reference sequence). The CDR3 DNA sequence: TGTGCCAGCAGCTCAACAGAATTAGAGACCCAGTACTTC. Its protein product is CASSSTELETQYF.

The chain couples TRBV12-3 or TRBV12-4 to TRBJ1-1; D gene uncertain. The CDR3 runs 16 residues. Trimming left V 1 base short and J 1 base short, with 13 bases between. The CDR3 spells CASSLESSRWNTEAFF. CDR3 bases: TGTGCCAGCAGTTTAGAGTCAAGCAGATGGAACACTGAAGCTTTCTTT.

About this clonotype itself: Germline is not matched at one junction end, which may reflect a read error. The V call is TRBV6-5, the J call TRBJ2-2, with D perhaps TRBD2 (5 bases). CDR3 size: 17 residues. The germline CDR1 and CDR2 sequences are MNHEY and SVGAGI. This CDR3 reads CASSYSFRIDLAGELIF. Written as DNA, the CDR3 is TGTGCCAGCAGTTACTCCTTTCGGATCGACCTGGCCGGGGAGCTGATTTTT.

This chain's CDR3 is CASSPNGGGRPREQYV. CDR3 in DNA: TGTGCCAGCAGCCCCAACGGTGGGGGCCGACCTCGGGAGCAGTACGTC. This chain connects TRBV28 to TRBJ2-7; D might be TRBD1 (6 bases). CDR1 and CDR2 from the germline V gene are MDHEN and SYDVKM. The CDR3 runs 16 residues. V was cut by 6 bases and J by 7 bases, with 25 bases left in between.

The J gene is TRBJ2-3, the V gene TRBV7-2; the match to TRBD2 covers 9 bases. The germline V gene encodes CDR1 SGHTA and CDR2 FQGNSA. With V trimmed by 2 bases and J by 5 bases, 11 bases remained unmatched. The CDR3 runs to 17 residues. The CDR3 reads CASSLTPQRGAQDTQYF. The CDR3 nucleotides are TGTGCCAGCAGCTTAACCCCCCAGCGGGGGGCTCAAGATACGCAGTATTTT.

This chain joins TRBV28 and TRBJ1-5, with 7 bases fitting TRBD1. CDR3 size: 15 residues. Germline CDR1 and CDR2: MDHEN and SYDVKM. The V segment lost 3 bases and the J segment 4 bases; nucleotides outside the gene matches: 6. The CDR3 sequence: CASSFPTGLNQPQHF. The CDR3 DNA sequence: TGTGCCAGCAGTTTCCCGACAGGGTTAAATCAGCCCCAGCATTTT.

V is TRBV24-1 and J is TRBJ2-3; 7 bases line up with TRBD2. The CDR3 contains 15 residues. Germline V gene sequence: CDR1 KGHDR, CDR2 SFDVKD. J was trimmed by 5 bases and V by 1 base; bases with no gene match: 5. The CDR3 sequence is CATSDFFGGIDTQYF. Here the CDR3 DNA reads TGTGCCACCAGTGATTTCTTCGGGGGGATAGATACGCAGTATTTT.

Only a few counts were recorded for this clonotype. The chain employs TRBV4-1 and TRBJ2-3, with D possibly being TRBD1 (5 bases). The germline gives CDR1 MGHRA, CDR2 YSYEKL. Trimming cost V 4 bases and J 1 base, with 12 bases left between them. CDR3 length: 15 residues. CDR3 protein: CASSPNRIGTDTQYF. In DNA, the CDR3 is TGCGCCAGCAGCCCGAACAGGATAGGCACAGATACGCAGTATTTT.